The rows below give T cell receptor beta chains drawn from one sample of a study of blood T cells in healthy people across ages. TCRdb fed the 5' RACE reads into MiXCR, producing one record per CDR3 protein. The sample contains 550,000 to 800,000 distinct CDR3 sequences, approximately 21% of which appear only once. Specimen: blood. These receptors originate from a man between 70 and 80 years old in good health. Each CDR3 is given with its conserved first and last residue. D genes are given only for firm matches. Size tells how often a clone was seen (once, few, many) or the class of an expanded clone, and some rows leave it out.

TRBJ2-7,TRBV9,.,.,CASSISGTGGYEQYF,TGTGCCAGCAGCATATCCGGGACCGGAGGGTACGAGCAGTACTTC
TRBJ2-7,TRBV25-1,TRBD2,few,CASSELGLAGAYEQYF,TGTGCCAGCAGTGAACTAGGACTAGCGGGAGCCTACGAGCAGTACTTC
TRBJ1-6,TRBV20-1,TRBD1,few,CSARPGQSYNSPLHF,TGCAGTGCTAGACCGGGACAGAGTTATAATTCACCCCTCCACTTT
TRBJ2-5,TRBV25-1,TRBD1,.,CASRLRDSVRETQYF,TGTGCCAGCAGACTCCGGGACAGCGTCAGGGAGACCCAGTACTTC
TRBJ1-1,TRBV5-1,TRBD1,.,CASTQTGGALGTEAFF,TGCGCCAGCACCCAGACAGGGGGCGCTTTAGGGACTGAAGCTTTCTTT
TRBJ2-2,TRBV5-1,.,.,CASSIQEGQRTGELFF,TGCGCCAGCAGCATACAGGAGGGACAGAGGACCGGGGAGCTGTTTTTT
TRBJ1-4,TRBV7-8,.,many,CASSTWTGWGSTNEKLFF,TGTGCCAGCAGCACCTGGACGGGTTGGGGTTCAACTAATGAAAAACTGTTTTTT
TRBJ1-4,TRBV4-1,TRBD1,.,CASSRTGTGNEKLFF,TGCGCCAGCAGCCGTACGGGGACAGGGAATGAAAAACTGTTTTTT
TRBJ2-2,TRBV20-1,.,few,CSARVRADTGELFF,TGCAGTGCTAGAGTACGGGCAGACACCGGGGAGCTGTTTTTT
TRBJ2-1,TRBV6-5,.,few,CASSSRMREFF,TGTGCCAGCAGTTCCCGAATGAGGGAGTTCTTC
TRBJ2-5,TRBV11-2,.,.,CASSLGAGRETQYF,TGTGCCAGCAGCTTAGGGGCGGGAAGGGAGACCCAGTACTTC
TRBJ2-1,TRBV2,.,.,CASSEADSRNEQFF,TGTGCCAGCAGTGAAGCGGACTCCCGCAATGAGCAGTTCTTC
TRBJ2-1,TRBV5-1,.,many,CASSLGQPDNEQFF,TGCGCCAGCAGCTTGGGACAACCAGACAATGAGCAGTTCTTC
TRBJ1-1,TRBV7-2,.,many,CASSSFRGTEAFF,TGTGCCAGCAGTTCCTTCCGGGGCACTGAAGCTTTCTTT
TRBJ2-1,TRBV2,TRBD2,.,CASSKLSAGVDTYNEQFF,TGTGCCAGCAGCAAATTGTCAGCGGGAGTAGATACCTACAATGAGCAGTTCTTC
TRBJ1-1,TRBV6-5,.,.,CASLTPNDKSAFF,TGTGCCAGTCTAACCCCTAACGACAAGTCAGCTTTCTTT
TRBJ2-5,TRBV7-9,.,.,CASSLAEVERETQYF,TGTGCCAGCAGCTTAGCTGAAGTGGAGAGAGAGACCCAGTACTTC
TRBJ1-1,TRBV28,TRBD1,.,CASSIRQGMSTEAFF,TGTGCCAGCAGTATAAGACAGGGGATGAGCACTGAAGCTTTCTTT
TRBJ2-3,TRBV20-1,TRBD1,.,CSAKGQLTIAEF,TGCAGTGCCAAGGGACAGCTTACTATTGCCGAGTTT
TRBJ2-7,TRBV28,.,many,CASSFGNYEQYF,TGTGCCAGCAGTTTCGGGAACTACGAGCAGTACTTC
TRBJ2-5,TRBV5-5,TRBD2,.,CASSIGLAGVGETQYF,TGTGCCAGCAGCATCGGACTAGCGGGAGTAGGAGAGACCCAGTACTTC
TRBJ2-3,TRBV5-1,TRBD2,.,CASTLAGGSKTDTQYF,TGCGCCAGCACCCTTGCGGGGGGATCGAAAACAGATACGCAGTATTTT
TRBJ1-5,TRBV6-1,TRBD1,.,CASTTGNSNQPQHF,TGTGCCAGCACGACAGGGAATAGCAATCAGCCCCAGCATTTT
TRBJ2-6,TRBV27,.,few,CASSARISGANVLTF,TGTGCCAGCAGTGCCAGGATTTCTGGGGCCAACGTCCTGACTTTC
TRBJ1-4,TRBV14,.,.,CASSQRGIGDEKLFF,TGTGCCAGCAGCCAAAGGGGGATAGGTGATGAAAAACTGTTTTTT
TRBJ2-5,TRBV5-1,.,.,CASSPRAMGGETQYF,TGCGCCAGCAGCCCAAGGGCAATGGGTGGTGAGACCCAGTACTTC
TRBJ1-2,TRBV12-3/TRBV12-4,TRBD1,few,CASSRGTGEYGYTF,TGTGCCAGCAGTCGCGGGACAGGGGAGTATGGCTACACCTTC
TRBJ2-7,TRBV25-1,TRBD1,.,CASSEWGTGGHEQYF,TGTGCCAGCAGTGAATGGGGGACAGGGGGTCACGAGCAGTACTTC
TRBJ2-1,TRBV3-1,TRBD2,.,CASSSEPGLITYNEQFF,TGTGCCAGCAGCTCCGAGCCGGGACTAATCACCTACAATGAGCAGTTCTTC
TRBJ2-4,TRBV7-2,.,once,CASSFIEGFKNIQYF,TGTGCCAGCAGCTTCATTGAGGGGTTCAAAAACATTCAGTACTTC
TRBJ2-3,TRBV5-6,.,many,CASSLEVTDTQYF,TGTGCCAGCAGCTTGGAAGTCACAGATACGCAGTATTTT
TRBJ2-7,TRBV4-3,.,.,CAIHLRPRGYYEQYF,TGCGCCATCCACCTAAGACCCAGGGGTTACTACGAGCAGTACTTC
TRBJ2-1,TRBV29-1,TRBD2,.,CSVVGTSGIHEQFF,TGCAGCGTCGTAGGGACTAGCGGGATCCATGAGCAGTTCTTC
TRBJ2-3,TRBV18,.,few,CASSPAGISVADTQYF,TGTGCCAGCTCACCCGCCGGGATTAGCGTGGCAGATACGCAGTATTTT
TRBJ2-2,TRBV21-1,.,.,CATPTGDTGELFF,TGTGCCACACCCACAGGGGACACCGGGGAGCTGTTTTTT
TRBJ2-7,TRBV5-6,TRBD1,.,CASTDDRVYEQYF,TGTGCCAGCACAGACGACAGGGTTTACGAGCAGTACTTC
TRBJ2-7,TRBV6-6,TRBD2,.,CASNPSGAPYEQYF,TGTGCCAGCAACCCGAGCGGGGCCCCCTACGAGCAGTACTTC
TRBJ1-2,TRBV5-1,TRBD1,few,CASSLAAGGRDGYTF,TGCGCCAGCAGCTTGGCCGCAGGGGGCAGGGATGGCTACACCTTC
TRBJ2-7,TRBV6-5,.,few,CASSYSWGSGYEQYF,TGTGCCAGCAGTTACTCTTGGGGGAGTGGGTACGAGCAGTACTTC
TRBJ2-7,TRBV7-2,.,.,CASSLSVIAIYEQYF,TGTGCCAGCAGCTTATCCGTCATAGCTATCTACGAGCAGTACTTC
TRBJ2-2,TRBV27,.,few,CASSLSRDIGELFF,TGTGCCAGCAGTTTAAGTCGGGATATCGGGGAGCTGTTTTTT
TRBJ2-6,TRBV5-1,TRBD1,few,CASSFGTGFSAGANVLTF,TGCGCCAGCAGCTTCGGGACAGGGTTTTCAGCTGGGGCCAACGTCCTGACTTTC
TRBJ1-2,TRBV6-6,.,.,CATLGGRHGYTF,TGTGCCACCCTGGGGGGGAGGCATGGCTACACCTTC
TRBJ1-1,TRBV29-1,.,.,CSVKGVTNTEAFF,TGCAGCGTCAAGGGGGTCACGAACACTGAAGCTTTCTTT
TRBJ2-5,TRBV29-1,.,few,CSVDGGREQYF,TGCAGCGTTGACGGGGGGCGGGAGCAGTACTTC
TRBJ1-1,TRBV5-1,TRBD1,few,CASSALGQTNTEAFF,TGCGCCAGCAGCGCCCTGGGACAGACAAACACTGAAGCTTTCTTT
TRBJ2-7,TRBV5-1,TRBD2,few,CASSLDGAGGSSYEQYF,TGCGCCAGCAGCTTGGATGGAGCGGGAGGGAGCTCCTACGAGCAGTACTTC
TRBJ2-7,TRBV20-1,.,.,CSARDSGVEQYF,TGCAGTGCTAGAGATTCAGGGGTCGAGCAGTACTTC
TRBJ2-7,TRBV6-5,.,.,CASPGQGGEQYF,TGTGCCAGCCCCGGGCAGGGCGGCGAGCAGTACTTC
TRBJ1-1,TRBV15,.,few,CATSRDYIGSTMNTEAFF,TGTGCCACCAGCAGAGATTACATAGGGAGTACTATGAACACTGAAGCTTTCTTT